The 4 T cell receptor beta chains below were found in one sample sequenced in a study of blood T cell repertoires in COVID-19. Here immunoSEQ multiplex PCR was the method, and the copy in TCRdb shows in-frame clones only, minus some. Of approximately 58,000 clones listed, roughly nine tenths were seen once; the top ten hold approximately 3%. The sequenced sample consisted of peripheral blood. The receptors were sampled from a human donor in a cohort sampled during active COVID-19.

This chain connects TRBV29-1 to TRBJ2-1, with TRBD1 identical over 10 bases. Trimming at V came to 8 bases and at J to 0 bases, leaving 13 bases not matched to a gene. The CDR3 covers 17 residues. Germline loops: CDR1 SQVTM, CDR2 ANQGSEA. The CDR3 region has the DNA TGCAGCATACCGGGACAGGGGCCTTGGAGCTCCTACAATGAGCAGTTCTTC. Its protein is CSIPGQGPWSSYNEQFF.

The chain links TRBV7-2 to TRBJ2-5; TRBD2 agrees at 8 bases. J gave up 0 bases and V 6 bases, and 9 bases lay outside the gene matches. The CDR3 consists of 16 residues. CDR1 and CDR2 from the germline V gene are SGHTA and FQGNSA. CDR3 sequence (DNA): TGTGCCAGCAGACGGGGGGGAAACTCCTACCAAGAGACCCAGTACTTC. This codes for CASRRGGNSYQETQYF.

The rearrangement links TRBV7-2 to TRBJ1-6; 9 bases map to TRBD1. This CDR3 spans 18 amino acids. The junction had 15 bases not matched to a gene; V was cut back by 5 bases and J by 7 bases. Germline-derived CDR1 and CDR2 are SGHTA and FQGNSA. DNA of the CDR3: TGTGCCAGCAGCCCGGTTACAGGGGGCGCAGGGGGCAATTCACCCCTCCACTTT. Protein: CASSPVTGGAGGNSPLHF.

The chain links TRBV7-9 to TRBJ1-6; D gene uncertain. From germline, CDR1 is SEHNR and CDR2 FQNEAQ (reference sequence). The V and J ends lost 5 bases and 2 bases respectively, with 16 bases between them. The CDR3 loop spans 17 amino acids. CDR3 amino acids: CASSAGSPSAYNSPLHF. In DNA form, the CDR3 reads TGTGCCAGCAGCGCGGGCTCCCCGAGCGCCTATAATTCACCCCTCCACTTT.